The sequence of this TCR beta chain was determined in a study of cytomegalovirus exposure and HLA in healthy donors. Points from the study as a whole: Productive rates of about 87% or about 30% were seen for most TCR beta V segments in an earlier analysis.

As for this clone: The antigen is not known.

The PCR employed 60 Vbeta primers together with 13 Jbeta primers. In the original workflow: As a later analysis found, there were roughly 80 million unique TCR beta chains, of which roughly 11 million were shared. The protocol was immunoSEQ multiplex PCR, while the TCRdb copy is restricted to in-frame clones and leaves out a portion. V, J and clone size are taken as reported in that table, and D and trimming were inferred from the DNA itself. Recorded for this sample: 65,000 to 80,000 clones. This clonotype was obtained from a female donor in good health and CMV-seropositive. The specimen sequenced was PBMCs.

Written as DNA, the CDR3 is TGTGCCAGCAGCTCGAAGACTAGCGGGAGAACCGGGGAGCTGTTTTTT. Translation gives CASSSKTSGRTGELFF. This chain connects TRBV7-9 to TRBJ2-2, with 12 nucleotides matching TRBD2. The CDR3 consists of 16 residues. The V segment lost 4 bases and the J segment 5 bases; nucleotides outside the gene matches: 5. The germline CDR1 and CDR2 sequences are SEHNR and FQNEAQ (reference sequence).